Listed below are T cell receptor beta chains from one sample, sequenced in a study of cytomegalovirus exposure and HLA in healthy donors. Profiled with immunoSEQ multiplex PCR; TCRdb holds only in-frame clones, not every one. The sample lists more than 150,000 clones, 60% to 85% seen once, with 3% to 3.5% in the top ten. The sample comprised PBMCs. Receptors were obtained from a woman between 45 and 65 years old in good health and CMV-seropositive. The CDR3 runs from the conserved cysteine through the conserved F or W. D genes are given only for firm matches. Not all rows give a size; the values are once, few, many and, for expanded clones, a class.

CDR3: CASSQDGAGGNTIYF; DNA: TGCGCCAGCAGCCAAGATGGTGCGGGTGGAAACACCATATATTTT; V: TRBV4-3; D: NA; J: TRBJ1-3; size: NA
CDR3: CASSPRGESDTQYF; DNA: TGCGCCAGCAGCCCCCGGGGGGAGTCAGATACGCAGTATTTT; V: TRBV5-1; D: TRBD2; J: TRBJ2-3; size: NA
CDR3: CASTQVRDTEAFF; DNA: TGTGCCAGCACCCAAGTTCGGGACACTGAAGCTTTCTTT; V: TRBV6-6; D: NA; J: TRBJ1-1; size: NA
CDR3: CASSLGQGLYEQYF; DNA: TGTGCCAGCAGCTTGGGGCAGGGATTATACGAGCAGTACTTC; V: TRBV5-8; D: NA; J: TRBJ2-7; size: once
CDR3: CASSDGGAANYEQYF; DNA: TGTGCCAGCAGTGATGGAGGGGCCGCGAACTACGAGCAGTACTTC; V: TRBV2; D: NA; J: TRBJ2-7; size: NA
CDR3: CASSVAAGNSYNEQFF; DNA: TGTGCCAGCAGCGTAGCAGCAGGAAATTCCTACAATGAGCAGTTCTTC; V: TRBV9; D: NA; J: TRBJ2-1; size: NA
CDR3: CASSLAGQLYGYTF; DNA: TGTGCCAGCAGCTTAGCGGGACAACTCTATGGCTACACCTTC; V: TRBV7-8; D: NA; J: TRBJ1-2; size: few
CDR3: CASSMGLRGRDYGYTF; DNA: TGTGCCAGTAGTATGGGGCTCAGGGGTCGCGACTATGGCTACACCTTC; V: TRBV19; D: NA; J: TRBJ1-2; size: NA
CDR3: CASSPGLATTEQFF; DNA: TGTGCCAGCAGCCCCGGACTAGCTACGACCGAGCAGTTCTTC; V: TRBV5-6; D: TRBD2; J: TRBJ2-1; size: NA
CDR3: CASSYGTVNEQFF; DNA: TGTGCCAGTAGTTACGGGACAGTTAATGAGCAGTTCTTC; V: TRBV19; D: TRBD1; J: TRBJ2-1; size: NA
CDR3: CASSPGTGGEKLFF; DNA: TGTGCCAGCTCACCGGGGACAGGGGGTGAAAAACTGTTTTTT; V: TRBV18; D: TRBD1; J: TRBJ1-4; size: NA
CDR3: CASSQGLAANTGELFF; DNA: TGTGCCAGCAGCCAAGGGCTAGCGGCCAACACCGGGGAGCTGTTTTTT; V: TRBV4-2; D: TRBD2; J: TRBJ2-2; size: NA
CDR3: CASSQIYGTGYNEQFF; DNA: TGTGCCAGCAGCCAAATCTATGGGACAGGGTACAATGAGCAGTTCTTC; V: TRBV14; D: TRBD1; J: TRBJ2-1; size: NA
CDR3: CASSVDRGLSSGNTIYF; DNA: TGTGCCAGCAGCGTAGACAGGGGGCTGAGCTCTGGAAACACCATATATTTT; V: TRBV9; D: TRBD1; J: TRBJ1-3; size: NA
CDR3: CASSLDPGQERGYTF; DNA: TGTGCCAGCAGCTTAGACCCAGGACAGGAGAGAGGCTACACCTTC; V: TRBV7-6; D: TRBD1; J: TRBJ1-2; size: few
CDR3: CASSLGTSEIYEQYF; DNA: TGTGCTAGCAGCTTAGGGACTAGCGAGATCTACGAGCAGTACTTC; V: TRBV7-7; D: TRBD2; J: TRBJ2-7; size: few
CDR3: CASSIRWPGIQETQYF; DNA: TGTGCCAGTAGTATCCGCTGGCCGGGTATACAAGAGACCCAGTACTTC; V: TRBV19; D: NA; J: TRBJ2-5; size: NA
CDR3: CATGAGTANEKLFF; DNA: TGTGCCACAGGGGCCGGGACAGCTAATGAAAAACTGTTTTTT; V: TRBV10-3; D: TRBD1; J: TRBJ1-4; size: few
CDR3: CATKTSGEGTGELFF; DNA: TGTGCCACCAAGACTAGCGGGGAAGGCACCGGGGAGCTGTTTTTT; V: TRBV6-1; D: TRBD2; J: TRBJ2-2; size: NA
CDR3: CASSPPPGYEQYF; DNA: TGTGCCAGCAGTCCTCCCCCAGGGTACGAGCAGTACTTC; V: TRBV28; D: NA; J: TRBJ2-7; size: NA
CDR3: CASIIGGTEAFF; DNA: TGTGCCAGCATAATAGGGGGTACTGAAGCTTTCTTT; V: TRBV6-5; D: NA; J: TRBJ1-1; size: NA
CDR3: CAISEEVHYEQYF; DNA: TGTGCCATCAGTGAGGAGGTCCACTACGAGCAGTACTTC; V: TRBV10-3; D: NA; J: TRBJ2-7; size: few
CDR3: CATSRGRGAINEQYF; DNA: TGTGCCACCAGCAGAGGGCGGGGGGCAATAAACGAGCAGTACTTC; V: TRBV15; D: TRBD2; J: TRBJ2-7; size: NA
CDR3: CASSLSASTGSSYNEQFF; DNA: TGTGCCAGCAGCTTATCCGCCTCGACTGGGAGCTCCTACAATGAGCAGTTCTTC; V: TRBV5-4; D: NA; J: TRBJ2-1; size: NA
CDR3: CASSQGLAGGNEQFF; DNA: TGTGCCAGCAGCCAAGGACTAGCGGGGGGAAATGAGCAGTTCTTC; V: TRBV7-2; D: TRBD2; J: TRBJ2-1; size: NA
CDR3: CAFFRDSGSPLHF; DNA: TGTGCCTTCTTCCGGGACAGCGGTTCACCCCTCCACTTT; V: TRBV30; D: TRBD1; J: TRBJ1-6; size: NA
CDR3: CASSLVSPQGTNEKLFF; DNA: TGTGCCAGCAGCTTAGTATCCCCACAGGGAACTAATGAAAAACTGTTTTTT; V: TRBV7-9; D: NA; J: TRBJ1-4; size: NA
CDR3: CASSYIGTDYEQYF; DNA: TGTGCCAGCAGCTACATCGGGACAGACTACGAGCAGTACTTC; V: TRBV28; D: TRBD1; J: TRBJ2-7; size: NA
CDR3: CSSSGTGQETQYF; DNA: TGCAGCTCTTCAGGGACAGGGCAAGAGACCCAGTACTTC; V: TRBV29-1; D: TRBD1; J: TRBJ2-5; size: NA
CDR3: CASSLGPTGGIGELFF; DNA: TGCGCCAGCAGCTTGGGACCGACAGGGGGCATCGGGGAGCTGTTTTTT; V: TRBV5-1; D: TRBD1; J: TRBJ2-2; size: NA
CDR3: CASSVEGLVTDTQYF; DNA: TGTGCCAGCAGCGTAGAGGGACTAGTTACAGATACGCAGTATTTT; V: TRBV9; D: TRBD2; J: TRBJ2-3; size: NA
CDR3: CASSEGQVSNQPQHF; DNA: TGTGCCAGCAGTGAGGGACAGGTCAGCAATCAGCCCCAGCATTTT; V: TRBV6-1; D: TRBD1; J: TRBJ1-5; size: NA
CDR3: CASSFYRDTEAFF; DNA: TGTGCCAGCAGCTTTTACAGGGACACTGAAGCTTTCTTT; V: TRBV7-2; D: NA; J: TRBJ1-1; size: NA
CDR3: CASSQGRSGRGQETQYF; DNA: TGCGCCAGCAGCCAAGGGAGAAGCGGGAGAGGTCAAGAGACCCAGTACTTC; V: TRBV4-3; D: TRBD2; J: TRBJ2-5; size: NA
CDR3: CASSKRETGLPSETQYF; DNA: TGTGCCAGCAGCAAGCGAGAGACAGGGCTGCCCTCGGAGACCCAGTACTTC; V: TRBV21-1; D: NA; J: TRBJ2-5; size: few
CDR3: CASSDSVAAVFTNEQFF; DNA: TGTGCCAGCAGTGATTCGGTAGCGGCTGTTTTTACTAATGAGCAGTTCTTC; V: TRBV2; D: NA; J: TRBJ2-1; size: NA
CDR3: CASTPPDREAFF; DNA: TGTGCCAGCACACCCCCGGACAGGGAAGCTTTCTTT; V: TRBV5-4; D: TRBD1; J: TRBJ1-1; size: once
CDR3: CASSLLNRNTEAFF; DNA: TGTGCCAGCAGCTTACTAAATCGCAACACTGAAGCTTTCTTT; V: TRBV7-2; D: NA; J: TRBJ1-1; size: NA
CDR3: CASSSDRVSTEAFF; DNA: TGTGCCAGCAGCTCTGACAGGGTGAGCACTGAAGCTTTCTTT; V: TRBV11-3; D: TRBD1; J: TRBJ1-1; size: NA
CDR3: CASSLEGGFYNEQFF; DNA: TGTGCCAGCAGCTTGGAGGGCGGGTTCTACAATGAGCAGTTCTTC; V: TRBV5-6; D: NA; J: TRBJ2-1; size: NA
CDR3: CARRVFSSYNEQFF; DNA: TGTGCCAGACGGGTCTTTAGCTCCTACAATGAGCAGTTCTTC; V: TRBV2; D: NA; J: TRBJ2-1; size: NA
CDR3: CASSYGPGGYTGELFF; DNA: TGTGCCAGCAGTTACGGTCCAGGGGGCTACACCGGGGAGCTGTTTTTT; V: TRBV6-5; D: TRBD1; J: TRBJ2-2; size: NA
CDR3: CASSQQGANTGELFF; DNA: TGTGCCAGCAGCCAACAGGGGGCAAACACCGGGGAGCTGTTTTTT; V: TRBV9; D: TRBD1; J: TRBJ2-2; size: NA
CDR3: CASSLVGTGATEAFF; DNA: TGTGCCAGCAGTCTAGTGGGGACAGGGGCCACTGAAGCTTTCTTT; V: TRBV27; D: TRBD1; J: TRBJ1-1; size: NA
CDR3: CASSRLGGARHEQYF; DNA: TGTGCCAGCAGCCGCCTCGGGGGGGCCCGCCACGAGCAGTACTTC; V: TRBV14; D: TRBD2; J: TRBJ2-7; size: NA